This T cell receptor (beta chain) was retrieved from a study of human T cells and chemical hapten exposure. The CDR3 consists of 13 residues. The V end was cut by 1 base, the J end by 8 bases, with 9 bases between. From germline, CDR1 is SGHTA and CDR2 FQGTGA. Time point meaning: patch test 2, 6 weeks after DPC sensitization. As to treatment: therapeutic diphenylcyclopropenone sensitization with weekly scalp DPC. Via MiXCR, TCRdb re-called the RACE reads, giving one row per CDR3 protein. The sample has about 95,000 distinct CDR3 sequences, about 10% seen once; the top ten hold 3.2%. The chain carries TRBV7-3 and TRBJ1-3, with D unresolved. Specimen: whole blood, collected in connection with sensitization to the hapten diphenylcyclopropenone (DPC). The TCR sequence derives from a woman aged 40 to 50 with alopecia areata. Some clones in this sample may be carry-over from other donors' samples. CDR3 nucleotides: TGTGCCAGCAGCTTAAGTCCGGGCGACACCATATATTTT. It encodes CASSLSPGDTIYF.